The clone carrying this TCR beta chain appeared once. These data are taken from a study of blood T cell repertoires in COVID-19. Study in general: From T cells, B-cell-depleted T cells, or PBMCs came the material, which was cDNA or gDNA.

Source study methods: How many nucleated cells were present was estimated from reference gene primer amplification. Only in-frame clones appear in the TCRdb table, and some are missing; sequencing was by immunoSEQ multiplex PCR. The V and J calls and clone size were taken over from that table, and D and trimming were inferred from the DNA. This sample has under 80,000 clones, with around four fifths found just once. The CDR3 is 14 amino acids. Germline loops: CDR1 LNHDA, CDR2 SQIVND (reference sequence). The V end lost 8 bases, the J end lost 8 bases, and 18 bases lay between the germline ends. The clonotype originates from a man aged 65 to 85 with acute or convalescent COVID-19. Sequences were obtained from peripheral blood. The chain links TRBV19 to TRBJ1-4, with unresolved D. CDR3 bases: TGTGCCAGTGCGACCTCGTTGGGAGGCGAAAAACTGTTTTTT. The encoded protein is CASATSLGGEKLFF.